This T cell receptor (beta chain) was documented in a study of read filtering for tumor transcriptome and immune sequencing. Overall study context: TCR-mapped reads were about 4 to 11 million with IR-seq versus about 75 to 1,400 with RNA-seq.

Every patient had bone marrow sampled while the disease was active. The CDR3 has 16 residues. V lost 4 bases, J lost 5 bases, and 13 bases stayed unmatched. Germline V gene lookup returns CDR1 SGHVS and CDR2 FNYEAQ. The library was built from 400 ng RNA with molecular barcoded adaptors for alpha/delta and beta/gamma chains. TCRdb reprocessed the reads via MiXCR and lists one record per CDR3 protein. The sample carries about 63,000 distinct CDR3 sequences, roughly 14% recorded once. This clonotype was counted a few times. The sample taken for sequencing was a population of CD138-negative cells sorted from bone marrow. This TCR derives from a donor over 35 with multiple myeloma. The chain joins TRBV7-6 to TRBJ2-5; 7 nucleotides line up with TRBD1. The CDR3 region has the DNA TGTGCCAGCAGCTCCCTGACAGGGCGGGTCCAGGAGACCCAGTACTTC. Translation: CASSSLTGRVQETQYF.